The 16 T cell receptor beta chains in this list originate from one sample, sequenced in a study of T cell responses to AZD1222 COVID-19 vaccine. Libraries were prepared by immunoSEQ multiplex PCR; TCRdb keeps only in-frame clonotypes and omits some of them. This sample yields about 150,000 clones, of which under 95% are seen a single time; roughly 4.6% belongs to the top ten. The sequences come from peripheral blood, collected on day 0 of AZD1222 vaccination. Receptors originate from an adult in good health.

This rearrangement joins TRBV29-1 to TRBJ2-7; the match to TRBD2 covers 7 bases. This CDR3 comprises 15 residues. Trimming took 5 bases from V and 2 from J; bases not matched to a gene: 12. Germline assignment: CDR1 SQVTM and CDR2 ANQGSEA. In nucleotides, the CDR3 is TGCAGCGTTTGGAGGTCGGGGGGAGAACCCTACGAGCAGTACTTC. Translated: CSVWRSGGEPYEQYF.

The rearrangement links TRBV15 to TRBJ2-3; 13 bases match TRBD2. Germline V gives CDR1 LNHNV, CDR2 YYDKDF (reference sequence). The CDR3 has 17 amino acids. V trimming: 0 bases; J trimming: 7 bases; junction bases outside the gene matches: 7. CDR3 coding DNA: TGTGCCACCAGCAGAGAGGGGACTAGCGGGACCCCCAATACGCAGTATTTT. It yields the protein CATSREGTSGTPNTQYF. Variable domain in full (rest from reference TRBV15 and TRBJ2-3): DAMVIQNPRYQVTQFGKPVTLSCSQTLNHNVMYWYQQKSSQAPKLLFHYYDKDFNNEADTPDNFQSRRPNTSFCFLDIRSPGLGDTAMYLCATSREGTSGTPNTQYFGPGTRLTVL.

This chain joins TRBV7-9 and TRBJ2-1, with 8 nucleotides matching TRBD1. V was clipped by 4 bases and J by 9 bases; unmatched bases: 14. Germline loops: CDR1 SEHNR, CDR2 FQNEAQ (reference sequence). This CDR3 region has 16 residues. In nucleotides, the CDR3 is TGTGCCAGCAGCTCCGCCCGGACAGGGACCCACGGTGAGCAGTTCTTC. It specifies CASSSARTGTHGEQFF.

The rearrangement uses TRBV7-8 and TRBJ1-5; D gene uncertain. Germline lookup yields CDR1 SGHVS and CDR2 FQNEAQ. V lost 6 bases and J lost 5, with 11 bases in between. This CDR3 spans 13 amino acids. CDR3 in DNA: TGTGCCAGCAGTTTCCGCGGGGATCAGCCCCAGCATTTT. As protein: CASSFRGDQPQHF.

This clone came up once. This chain links TRBV28 with TRBJ2-7; D gene ambiguous. V was trimmed by 7 bases and J by 2 bases, leaving 12 bases between them. Germline V gene lookup returns CDR1 MDHEN and CDR2 SYDVKM. The length of the CDR3 is 13 residues. This chain's CDR3 is CASKGSSPYEQYF. The DNA for the CDR3 is TGTGCCAGCAAAGGCAGTTCACCCTACGAGCAGTACTTC.

The rearrangement joins TRBV27 to TRBJ2-7, with D possibly being TRBD1 (6 bases). In germline, CDR1 is MNHEY, CDR2 SMNVEV (reference sequence). The CDR3 length is 12 residues. Trimming cost V 7 bases and J 2 bases, with 9 bases left between them. CDR3 loop: CASMNRAYEQYF. The CDR3 DNA reads as TGTGCCAGCATGAACAGGGCCTACGAGCAGTACTTC.

The gene calls are TRBV27 and TRBJ1-6; D is uncertain. The CDR3 is made up of 13 amino acids. Germline assignment: CDR1 MNHEY and CDR2 SMNVEV (reference sequence). The ends were cut back, 4 bases at V and 8 bases at J, with 9 bases in the middle. CDR3 residues: CASSSGTHSPLHF. The CDR3 DNA reads as TGTGCCAGCAGTTCAGGCACGCATTCACCCCTCCACTTT.

V usage is TRBV6-5 and J usage is TRBJ1-2; D unresolved. Per germline, CDR1 MNHEY and CDR2 SVGAGI. This CDR3 contains 13 residues. V shed 2 bases and J shed 0 bases, with 4 bases lying between them. The CDR3 coding sequence is TGTGCCAGCAGTTACGCATCTAACTATGGCTACACCTTC. Its translation is CASSYASNYGYTF.

The chain has TRBV27 and TRBJ2-7; TRBD2 matches 8 bases. Germline trimming cut 11 bases from V and 2 bases from J; bases unmatched to any gene: 17. Germline assignment: CDR1 MNHEY and CDR2 SMNVEV (reference sequence). The CDR3 spans 16 residues. CDR3 in DNA: TGTGCCCACACCCTCCTGGGACTAGTGGTTGCCTACGAGCAGTACTTC. Protein sequence: CAHTLLGLVVAYEQYF.

The genes are TRBV30 and TRBJ2-7, with D maybe TRBD1 (6 bases). The CDR3 runs 12 residues. CDR1 is GTSNPN and CDR2 is SVGIG in the germline V gene (reference sequence). CDR3 in DNA: TGTGCAGCGTCGCAGGGGAACTACGAGCAGTACTTC. Translating it yields CAASQGNYEQYF.

This rearrangement joins TRBV6-2 or TRBV6-3 to TRBJ2-2; TRBD1 agrees at 7 bases. V shed 5 bases, J shed 4 bases, and the junction held 10 bases outside the gene matches. CDR1 is MNHEY, CDR2 SVGEGT, per germline. CDR3 length: 16 residues. The CDR3 loop reads CASSNDRAPSTGELFF. The CDR3 DNA is TGTGCCAGCAGTAACGACAGGGCCCCCAGCACCGGGGAGCTGTTTTTT.

This chain joins TRBV7-9 and TRBJ2-3, with D perhaps being TRBD1 or TRBD2 (5 bases each). The CDR3 is made up of 12 amino acids. V was shortened by 5 bases and J by 13 bases, with 16 bases between the two germline ends. Germline V gene lookup returns CDR1 SEHNR and CDR2 FQNEAQ (reference sequence). DNA for the CDR3: TGTGCCAGCAGCCGGGACCTGGGCGTGGAGTATTTT. Its translation is CASSRDLGVEYF. Together with reference TRBV7-9 and TRBJ2-3, the CDR3 gives the full variable domain: DTGVSQNPRHKITKRGQNVTFRCDPISEHNRLYWYRQTLGQGPEFLTYFQNEAQLEKSRLLSDRFSAERPKGSFSTLEIQRTEQGDSAMYLCASSRDLGVEYFGPGTRLTVL.

V usage is TRBV24-1 and J usage is TRBJ2-3; D may correspond to TRBD1 or TRBD2 (5 bases each). The V gene lost 0 bases and the J gene lost 3 bases, with 12 bases spanning the gap. Germline CDR1 is KGHDR and CDR2 is SFDVKD. The CDR3 is 16 amino acids. In DNA form, the CDR3 reads TGTGCCACCAGTGATTTGAGAGGGGTCGGGACAGATACGCAGTATTTT. This sequence encodes CATSDLRGVGTDTQYF.

The chain couples TRBV27 to TRBJ2-1; 9 bases agree with TRBD1. This CDR3 is 16 amino acids long. V shed 2 bases, J shed 5 bases, and the junction held 7 bases outside the gene matches. Germline V gene data show CDR1 as MNHEY and CDR2 as SMNVEV (reference sequence). CDR3 nucleotides: TGTGCCAGCAGTTTAGGGGCCGGGACAGGGAACAATGAGCAGTTCTTC. Encoded protein: CASSLGAGTGNNEQFF.

The chain has TRBV2 and TRBJ2-1; no clear D gene. V was shortened by 7 bases and J by 5 bases, with 24 bases between the two germline ends. CDR3 size: 17 residues. The germline gives CDR1 SNHLY, CDR2 FYNNEI. The CDR3 DNA sequence: TGTGCCAGCAAGTCCCTCGTAGTGCAATGGATAAACAATGAGCAGTTCTTC. Its protein is CASKSLVVQWINNEQFF. Supplemented by reference TRBV2 and TRBJ2-1, the full variable domain reads EPEVTQTPSHQVTQMGQEVILRCVPISNHLYFYWYRQILGQKVEFLVSFYNNEISEKSEIFDDQFSVERPDGSNFTLKIRSTKLEDSAMYFCASKSLVVQWINNEQFFGPGTRLTVL.

The chain employs TRBV28 and TRBJ1-3, with D unresolved. The CDR3 spans 17 residues. Germline assignment: CDR1 MDHEN and CDR2 SYDVKM. V shed 6 bases and J shed 0 bases, with 18 bases lying between them. The CDR3 reads CASSPPGGPGSGNTIYF. The CDR3, as DNA: TGTGCCAGCAGCCCACCAGGAGGCCCCGGCTCTGGAAACACCATATATTTT.